The entry below describes one T cell receptor beta chain. Its target is unknown. Assay: immunoSEQ multiplex PCR; the TCRdb copy retains only in-frame clones and omits some. The sample holds 25,000 to 35,000 clones, 70% to 75% seen once. These data come from a study of PD-1 blockade in classical Hodgkin lymphoma. Study-level results: Significantly greater TCR diversity emerged by C4D1 in CD4+ cells but not CD8+ cells.

Every patient experienced relapse after autologous stem cell transplantation, and brentuximab vedotin exposure varied. Germline loops: CDR1 SGHNT, CDR2 YENEEA. V dropped 5 bases and J dropped 5 bases, with 6 bases sitting between them. The CDR3 runs 12 residues. The V and J genes are TRBV11-3 and TRBJ2-2; D is ambiguous. The receptor was derived from a human donor with classical Hodgkin lymphoma. The input for sequencing was peripheral blood mononuclear cells (PBMCs), taken before the second cycle of nivolumab. The CDR3 bases are TGTGCCAGCAGCGTAAGAACCGGGGAGCTGTTTTTT. Translated, it gives CASSVRTGELFF.